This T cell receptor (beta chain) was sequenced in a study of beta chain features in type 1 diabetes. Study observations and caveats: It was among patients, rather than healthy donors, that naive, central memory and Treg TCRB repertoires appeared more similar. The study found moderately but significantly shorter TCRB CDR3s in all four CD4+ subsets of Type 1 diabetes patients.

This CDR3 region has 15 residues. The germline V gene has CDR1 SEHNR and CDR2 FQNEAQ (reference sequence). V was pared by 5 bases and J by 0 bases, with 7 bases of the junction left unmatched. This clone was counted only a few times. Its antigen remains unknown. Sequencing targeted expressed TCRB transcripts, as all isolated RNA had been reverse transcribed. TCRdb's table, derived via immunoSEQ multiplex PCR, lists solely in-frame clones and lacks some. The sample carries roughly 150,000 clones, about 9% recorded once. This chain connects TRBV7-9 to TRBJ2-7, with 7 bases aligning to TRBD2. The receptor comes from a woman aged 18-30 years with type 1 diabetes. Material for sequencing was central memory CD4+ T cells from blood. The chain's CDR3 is CASSPNTGGSYEQYF. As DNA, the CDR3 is TGTGCCAGCAGCCCTAACACGGGGGGCTCCTACGAGCAGTACTTC.